This TCR delta chain stems from a study of gamma-delta T cells after stem cell transplantation. TCRdb processed the RT-PCR reads again with the CATT caller. Among roughly 12,000 delta-chain clones, under 45% were seen once, and the ten largest hold around 2.8%. There are a few counts of this clone. The receptor's source is a human donor. It is not recorded whose cells these are; they may come from a transplant donor. Sequencing was carried out using gamma-delta T cells.

As DNA, the CDR3 is TGTGCTCTTGGGGAACCCATCGGCTGGGGGCCCCACACCGATAAACTCATCTTT. Translation: CALGEPIGWGPHTDKLIF. The J gene is TRDJ1, the V gene TRDV1; 7 bases align to TRDD3. This CDR3 is 18 amino acids long. CDR1 and CDR2 from the germline V gene are TSWWSYY and QGS. The V gene end was trimmed by 1 base and the J gene end by 0 bases; junction bases not matched to a gene: 11.